The 8 T cell receptor beta chains below were found in one sample sequenced in a study of blood T cell repertoires in COVID-19. Profiled with immunoSEQ multiplex PCR; TCRdb holds only in-frame clones, not every one. The profile covers 250,000 or so clones, with over 80% appearing a single time and around 3.1% taken by the ten largest. The source material was PBMCs or T cells enriched from blood (not recorded which). The receptors derive from a woman aged 40 to 55 who had been exposed to COVID-19.

The chain links TRBV11-3 to TRBJ2-3, with 9 bases lining up with TRBD1. The CDR3 has 17 amino acids. V lost 3 bases, J lost 0 bases, and 7 bases stayed unmatched. CDR1 and CDR2 (germline): SGHNT, YENEEA. The CDR3, as DNA: TGTGCCAGCAGCTTTGTCCTCGGACAGGGGAGCACAGATACGCAGTATTTT. Protein product: CASSFVLGQGSTDTQYF.

V and J are TRBV3-1 (or the pseudogene TRBV3-2) and TRBJ1-2; D may be TRBD1 (5 bases). CDR1 LGHDT and CDR2 YNNKEL come from the germline V gene (reference sequence). Trimming left V 1 base short and J 2 bases short, with 8 bases between. The CDR3 totals 14 residues. CDR3: CASSQGTGNYGYTF. Written as DNA, the CDR3 is TGTGCCAGCAGCCAAGGAACAGGCAACTATGGCTACACCTTC.

The sample holds one count of this clone. At one of its ends the junction is not consistent with the germline gene, which may arise from a read error. This chain connects TRBV5-1 to TRBJ1-2, with D unclear. This CDR3 comprises 14 residues. CDR1 and CDR2 (germline): SGHRS, YFSETQ. DNA for the CDR3: TGTGCCAGCAGCTTGGCCGGCCAGACGGGGGGCTACACCTTC. It yields the protein CASSLAGQTGGYTF.

The CDR3 DNA sequence: TGTGCCAGCAGTCGACTGACTAGCGGGGCATCCCAAGAGACCCAGTACTTC. Encoded protein: CASSRLTSGASQETQYF. This chain uses TRBV11-2 with TRBJ2-5; 11 bases fit TRBD2. Germline V CDR1 and CDR2: SGHAT, FQNNGV. V trimming: 6 bases; J trimming: 1 base; junction bases outside the gene matches: 10. The length of the CDR3 is 17 residues. Based on the CDR3 plus reference TRBV11-2 and TRBJ2-5, the full variable domain is EAGVAQSPRYKIIEKRQSVAFWCNPISGHATLYWYQQILGQGPKLLIQFQNNGVVDDSQLPKDRFSAERLKGVDSTLKIQPAKLEDSAVYLCASSRLTSGASQETQYFGPGTRLLVL.

J is TRBJ2-1 and V is TRBV11-2; 11 bases are shared with TRBD1. Per the germline V gene, CDR1 is SGHAT and CDR2 is FQNNGV. CDR3 length: 13 residues. V was pared by 10 bases and J by 8 bases, with 7 bases of the junction left unmatched. The CDR3 DNA sequence: TGTGCCACCCGGGACAGGGGGGCATATGAGCAGTTCTTC. Translation: CATRDRGAYEQFF.

The rearrangement links TRBV4-3 to TRBJ2-1, with a tentative D call TRBD2 (5 bases). The CDR3 runs 13 residues. Germline CDR1 LGHNA, CDR2 YSLEER. The V and J ends lost 1 base and 4 bases respectively, with 5 bases between them. CDR3 coding DNA: TGCGCCAGCAGCCAAGGGACTTACAATGAGCAGTTCTTC. It specifies CASSQGTYNEQFF.

The table lists this clone with a count of one. The chain has TRBV7-9 and TRBJ2-2, with unresolved D. CDR1 and CDR2 (germline): SEHNR, FQNEAQ (reference sequence). The CDR3 is 19 residues long. Trimming took off 2 bases at V and 0 bases at J, with 19 bases between the two ends. CDR3 amino acids: CASSLSLWAENTNTGELFF. DNA of the CDR3: TGTGCCAGCAGCTTAAGTCTATGGGCAGAAAATACGAACACCGGGGAGCTGTTTTTT. Combining the CDR3 with reference TRBV7-9 and TRBJ2-2 gives the whole variable domain DTGVSQNPRHKITKRGQNVTFRCDPISEHNRLYWYRQTLGQGPEFLTYFQNEAQLEKSRLLSDRFSAERPKGSFSTLEIQRTEQGDSAMYLCASSLSLWAENTNTGELFFGEGSRLTVL.

This chain uses TRBV10-3 with TRBJ2-5, with TRBD2 matching over 7 bases. J lost 4 bases, V lost 6 bases, and 5 bases had no gene match. Germline V gene data show CDR1 as ENHRY and CDR2 as SYGVKD. The CDR3 sequence is 13 residues long. The DNA for the CDR3 is TGTGCCATCAGAGGGCGGGGGTTAGAGACCCAGTACTTC. It codes for CAIRGRGLETQYF.